This TCR beta chain was captured in a study of blood T cell repertoires in COVID-19. Assay: immunoSEQ multiplex PCR; the TCRdb copy retains only in-frame clones and omits some. This table holds under 150,000 clones, approximately 84% found once. CDR1 and CDR2 from the germline V gene are SGHRS and YFSETQ. Trimming left V 4 bases short and J 0 bases short, with 11 bases between. The length of the CDR3 is 14 residues. The chain is built from TRBV5-1 and TRBJ2-7, with D uncertain. The clonotype was recovered from a woman older than 75 with acute or convalescent COVID-19. The sample comprised peripheral blood. The CDR3 protein is CASSPTLSSYEQYF. The CDR3 nucleotides read TGCGCCAGCAGCCCAACCCTTAGCTCCTACGAGCAGTACTTC.